The rows below give T cell receptor beta chains drawn from one sample of a study of blood T cells in healthy people across ages. One entry per CDR3 protein results from TCRdb running MiXCR on the 5' RACE reads. The sample consists of fewer than 950,000 distinct CDR3 sequences, roughly 50% of them appearing once. Sequencing was carried out using blood. The source is a man older than 75 in good health. CDR3s include the opening cysteine and the closing phenylalanine or tryptophan. A D gene is named only where the DNA matches it firmly. Clone sizes are given selectively: once, few, many, or a class where the clone is expanded.

D: -
J: TRBJ1-1
V: TRBV27
size: -
CDR3: CASSLFGGPNTEAFF
DNA: TGTGCCAGCAGTTTATTTGGGGGCCCGAACACTGAAGCTTTCTTT

D: TRBD2
J: TRBJ2-7
V: TRBV3-1
size: -
CDR3: CAISRTSGTLEQYF
DNA: TGTGCCATCAGCCGGACTAGCGGGACCCTCGAGCAGTACTTC

D: TRBD1
J: TRBJ2-7
V: TRBV27
size: -
CDR3: CASLPGQGGTYEQYF
DNA: TGTGCCAGCCTGCCGGGACAGGGGGGAACCTACGAGCAGTACTTC

D: -
J: TRBJ2-1
V: TRBV20-1
size: -
CDR3: CSARGQDSSYNEQFF
DNA: TGCAGTGCTAGAGGGCAAGACAGCTCCTACAATGAGCAGTTCTTC

D: TRBD1
J: TRBJ1-2
V: TRBV6-5
size: -
CDR3: CASSYSETGGYGYTF
DNA: TGTGCCAGCAGTTACTCTGAGACAGGGGGTTATGGCTACACCTTC

D: -
J: TRBJ1-6
V: TRBV12-3/TRBV12-4
size: -
CDR3: CASSVRRNNSPLHF
DNA: TGTGCCAGCAGTGTACGACGGAATAATTCACCCCTCCACTTT

D: TRBD2
J: TRBJ2-5
V: TRBV7-6
size: -
CDR3: CASSLALTSGRAFGEQYF
DNA: TGTGCCAGCAGCTTAGCTTTGACTAGCGGGAGGGCCTTCGGGGAGCAGTACTTC

D: -
J: TRBJ2-1
V: TRBV2
size: few
CDR3: CASSPSGGPVGEQFF
DNA: TGTGCCAGCAGTCCCTCGGGCGGGCCTGTGGGTGAGCAGTTCTTC

D: -
J: TRBJ2-1
V: TRBV29-1
size: few
CDR3: CSVDDRRGTNEQFF
DNA: TGCAGCGTTGACGACAGGAGGGGCACAAATGAGCAGTTCTTC

D: -
J: TRBJ2-5
V: TRBV4-1
size: -
CDR3: CASSQGTERQETQYF
DNA: TGCGCCAGCAGCCAAGGGACTGAACGTCAAGAGACCCAGTACTTC

D: -
J: TRBJ2-3
V: TRBV11-2
size: -
CDR3: CAGSLVRGYAYF
DNA: TGTGCCGGCAGCTTAGTCAGGGGATACGCGTATTTT

D: TRBD1
J: TRBJ1-6
V: TRBV3-1
size: -
CDR3: CASSPPTGGVGSPLHF
DNA: TGTGCCAGCAGCCCGCCTACAGGGGGCGTAGGTTCACCCCTCCACTTT

D: -
J: TRBJ2-6
V: TRBV5-1
size: -
CDR3: CASTTTGANVLTF
DNA: TGCGCCAGCACCACAACTGGGGCCAACGTCCTGACTTTC

D: -
J: TRBJ2-4
V: TRBV24-1
size: once
CDR3: CATSSWQDINIQYF
DNA: TGTGCCACCAGTAGCTGGCAAGATATAAACATTCAGTACTTC

D: -
J: TRBJ2-1
V: TRBV28
size: -
CDR3: CASRGLTASSYNEQFF
DNA: TGTGCCAGCAGGGGCCTGACAGCTAGCTCCTACAATGAGCAGTTCTTC

D: TRBD2
J: TRBJ2-1
V: TRBV20-1
size: many
CDR3: CSAPGTSGFSSYNEQFF
DNA: TGCAGTGCCCCCGGGACTAGCGGCTTTAGCTCCTACAATGAGCAGTTCTTC

D: TRBD2
J: TRBJ2-1
V: TRBV20-1
size: -
CDR3: CSAQRPAGGSYNEQFF
DNA: TGCAGTGCTCAACGACCAGCGGGAGGCTCCTACAATGAGCAGTTCTTC

D: TRBD2
J: TRBJ2-1
V: TRBV20-1
size: -
CDR3: CSADGLAGYNEQFF
DNA: TGCAGTGCTGACGGGCTAGCGGGGTACAATGAGCAGTTCTTC

D: -
J: TRBJ1-2
V: TRBV27
size: -
CDR3: CASSRLTITRPYGYTF
DNA: TGTGCCAGCAGCCGTTTAACGATTACAAGGCCCTATGGCTACACCTTC

D: -
J: TRBJ2-7
V: TRBV11-2
size: -
CDR3: CASRSLAAWEQYF
DNA: TGTGCCAGCAGGTCCCTAGCAGCTTGGGAGCAGTACTTC

D: -
J: TRBJ2-3
V: TRBV5-1
size: few
CDR3: CASSQGTAGYAYF
DNA: TGCGCCAGCAGCCAAGGGACCGCGGGATACGCGTATTTT

D: TRBD2
J: TRBJ2-3
V: TRBV9
size: -
CDR3: CASTLAGGSDTQYF
DNA: TGTGCCAGCACCCTCGCGGGGGGGTCAGATACGCAGTATTTT

D: -
J: TRBJ2-7
V: TRBV10-3
size: few
CDR3: CAISDPDYHSYEQYF
DNA: TGTGCCATCAGCGACCCGGACTACCATTCCTACGAGCAGTACTTC

D: -
J: TRBJ2-1
V: TRBV5-1
size: -
CDR3: CASSSRDGVSANEQFF
DNA: TGCGCCAGCAGTTCCCGGGACGGAGTCTCGGCCAATGAGCAGTTCTTC

D: TRBD2
J: TRBJ2-1
V: TRBV20-1
size: -
CDR3: CSASLAGVENEQFF
DNA: TGCAGTGCTTCCCTAGCGGGAGTCGAAAATGAGCAGTTCTTC